Below, 18 T cell receptor beta chains from the same sample are listed, as sequenced in a study of shared clonotypes between healthy human individuals (dated by TCRdb to about 2020). Library creation used the immunoSEQ multiplex PCR assay. TCRdb carries this immuneACCESS record with in-frame sequences only. Its versions omit some clonotypes, under half of them owing to an unresolved V gene in the studies checked, with the rest unexplained. The sample table records about 2.4 million clones; roughly 93% of these occur just once. The top ten constitute 0.36% of the sample. The sequenced sample was naive CD4+ T cells from PBMCs. The cell subset or site label, read with the paper, signifies: CD45RA+ positively selected. The receptors shown here come from a man between 18 and 29 years old in good health. Some clones in this sample may be carry-over from other donors' samples.

On this clone: Different DNA sequences within this sample yield the same CDR3. The chain couples TRBV28 to TRBJ2-3; perhaps D is TRBD1 or TRBD2 (6 bases each). CDR1 MDHEN and CDR2 SYDVKM come from the germline V gene. The V gene lost 3 bases and the J gene lost 6 bases, with 10 bases spanning the gap. The CDR3 has 13 amino acids. The DNA for the CDR3 is TGTGCCAGCAGTTTGGGGGGCAGGGATACGCAGTATTTT. Protein product: CASSLGGRDTQYF.

This clone was observed a few times. V is TRBV29-1 and J is TRBJ1-2; D uncertain. Trimming took 8 bases from V and 5 from J, leaving 12 bases between them. The CDR3 has 11 amino acids. Germline CDR1 and CDR2: SQVTM and ANQGSEA. The CDR3 sequence: CSSGGPYGYTF. The CDR3 DNA reads TGCAGCTCTGGAGGGCCATATGGCTACACCTTC.

The V gene is TRBV28, the J gene TRBJ2-2, with D possibly being TRBD2 (6 bases). Trimming took 8 bases from V and 1 from J, leaving 11 bases between them. CDR3 length: 14 amino acids. CDR1 MDHEN and CDR2 SYDVKM come from the germline V gene. The CDR3 DNA follows: TGTGCCAGCTTGCGCGGGGTGAACACCGGGGAGCTGTTTTTT. Protein sequence: CASLRGVNTGELFF.

The genes are TRBV11-3 and TRBJ2-2, with a possible D match to TRBD1 (7 bases). CDR1 is SGHNT, CDR2 YENEEA, per germline. V lost 4 bases, J lost 5 bases, and 11 bases lay in between. The CDR3 runs 14 residues. DNA for the CDR3: TGTGCCAGCAGCTATCAGGGGGGAACCGGGGAGCTGTTTTTT. Its translation: CASSYQGGTGELFF.

The V call is TRBV6-1, the J call TRBJ2-7, with D possibly TRBD1 on 5 matching bases. CDR3 length equals 15 residues. Germline lookup yields CDR1 MNHNS and CDR2 SASEGT. Trimming took 6 bases from V and 7 from J, leaving 22 bases between them. The CDR3 DNA follows: TGTGCCAGCAGCAAGCTGACAGCAGTAGCCCTGGAGCAGTACTTC. This gives the protein CASSKLTAVALEQYF.

Concerning this clone itself: The same CDR3 arises from other DNA sequences in this sample as well. The chain joins TRBV28 to TRBJ2-3, with 9 bases identical to TRBD1. Germline-derived CDR1 and CDR2 are MDHEN and SYDVKM. J lost 2 bases, V lost 5 bases, and 5 bases had no gene match. The length of the CDR3 is 15 residues. The CDR3 here is CASSPRTGVTDTQYF. In DNA, the CDR3 is TGTGCCAGCAGTCCCCGGACAGGGGTCACAGATACGCAGTATTTT.

This clone showed up just once. The rearrangement links TRBV28 to TRBJ1-4, with 10 positions matching TRBD1. The CDR3 is 16 residues long. The V segment lost 6 bases and the J segment 4 bases; nucleotides outside the gene matches: 8. Germline CDR1 reads MDHEN; CDR2 reads SYDVKM. CDR3 region: CASRTDRGRDNEKLFF. CDR3 coding DNA: TGTGCCAGCAGAACCGACAGGGGGCGAGATAATGAAAAACTGTTTTTT.

The V gene is TRBV11-2, the J gene TRBJ2-1, with TRBD2 matching 11 bases. Trimming at V came to 7 bases and at J to 4 bases, leaving 6 bases not matched to a gene. The CDR3 has 15 amino acids. Germline V gene sequence: CDR1 SGHAT, CDR2 FQNNGV. In nucleotides, the CDR3 is TGTGCCAGCACCTCCGGGACTAGCGGATACAATGAGCAGTTCTTC. It translates to CASTSGTSGYNEQFF.

The rearrangement uses TRBV19 and TRBJ1-3; the D gene is possibly TRBD1 (5 bases). Germline loops: CDR1 LNHDA, CDR2 SQIVND (reference sequence). The CDR3 loop spans 15 amino acids. V was pared by 8 bases and J by 0 bases, with 14 bases between. The CDR3 region is CASGDSPFSGNTIYF. Written as DNA, the CDR3 is TGTGCCAGTGGTGACAGCCCTTTCTCTGGAAACACCATATATTTT.

The rearrangement uses TRBV6-5 and TRBJ2-5; tentatively, D is TRBD2 (6 bases). The end of the DNA aligns better with TRBJ2-7, so the J call may be wrong. Per the germline V gene, CDR1 is MNHEY and CDR2 is SVGAGI. The CDR3 has 15 residues. In DNA, the CDR3 is TGTGCCAGCAGTTACTCTGGAGGGGCCACCTACGAGCAGTACTTC. As protein: CASSYSGGATYEQYF.

The CDR3 region has the DNA TGTGCCAGCAGCTTGGGGGGCGAGGGTCTCCGCCATGGCTACACCTTC. This sequence encodes CASSLGGEGLRHGYTF. The chain uses TRBV7-2 and TRBJ1-2; D is possibly TRBD1 (6 bases). The CDR3 covers 16 residues. Germline V gene lookup returns CDR1 SGHTA and CDR2 FQGNSA. Trimming removed 3 bases from V and 6 bases from J, with 20 bases in between.

The CDR3 spells CASSQGRANTIYF. The CDR3 DNA reads as TGCGCCAGCAGCCAAGGACGGGCGAACACCATATATTTT. V usage is TRBV4-3 and J usage is TRBJ1-3; no firm D call. V was shortened by 1 base and J by 7 bases, with 8 bases between the two germline ends. The CDR3 spans 13 residues. Germline V gene sequence: CDR1 LGHNA, CDR2 YSLEER.

V is TRBV19 and J is TRBJ2-5, with D perhaps TRBD1 (6 bases). Germline CDR1 is LNHDA and CDR2 is SQIVND (reference sequence). The V and J ends lost 4 bases and 5 bases respectively, with 11 bases between them. The CDR3 consists of 13 residues. Here the CDR3 reads CASSTGGAETQYF. For the CDR3, the DNA is TGTGCCAGTAGTACTGGGGGCGCGGAGACCCAGTACTTC.

Comments on this clone: This sample includes further DNA sequences coding for the same CDR3. The chain is built from TRBV5-1 and TRBJ1-4; possible D gene TRBD1, 5 bases. Trimming removed 0 bases from V and 8 bases from J, with 8 bases in between. This CDR3 has 13 amino acids. Germline loops: CDR1 SGHRS, CDR2 YFSETQ. The CDR3 DNA sequence: TGCGCCAGCAGCTTGGCAGGGAGGGAAAAACTGTTTTTT. Amino acid sequence: CASSLAGREKLFF. Combining the CDR3 with reference TRBV5-1 and TRBJ1-4 gives the whole variable domain KAGVTQTPRYLIKTRGQQVTLSCSPISGHRSVSWYQQTPGQGLQFLFEYFSETQRNKGNFPGRFSGRQFSNSRSEMNVSTLELGDSALYLCASSLAGREKLFFGSGTQLSVL.

The V gene is TRBV19, the J gene TRBJ2-1; 11 bases match TRBD2. The CDR3 contains 18 residues. Germline V gene data show CDR1 as LNHDA and CDR2 as SQIVND (reference sequence). The ends lost 4 bases at V and 4 bases at J; junction bases unmatched: 12. CDR3 sequence (DNA): TGTGCCAGTAGTACTCTCACTCGACTAGCGGGATATTACAATGAGCAGTTCTTC. Its protein is CASSTLTRLAGYYNEQFF.

The rearrangement links TRBV18 to TRBJ2-2, with 8 bases lining up with TRBD2. The CDR3 has 17 residues. Germline V gene data show CDR1 as KGHSH and CDR2 as LQKENI. The trim removed 1 base at V and 0 bases at J, leaving 4 bases unmatched. The CDR3 nucleotides are TGTGCCAGCTCACCACAGGAGCGGGGGTCGAACACCGGGGAGCTGTTTTTT. It yields the protein CASSPQERGSNTGELFF. Complete variable domain (other parts from reference TRBV18 and TRBJ2-2): NAGVMQNPRHLVRRRGQEARLRCSPMKGHSHVYWYRQLPEEGLKFMVYLQKENIIDESGMPKERFSAEFPKEGPSILRIQQVVRGDSAAYFCASSPQERGSNTGELFFGEGSRLTVL.

The rearrangement links TRBV28 to TRBJ2-4, with D maybe TRBD1 (5 bases). This CDR3 is built from 13 residues. CDR1 MDHEN and CDR2 SYDVKM come from the germline V gene. Between the trimmed V and J ends, which lost 2 bases and 4 bases, there was a span of 6 bases. CDR3 in DNA: TGTGCCAGCAGTTTACGACAGAAAAACATTCAGTACTTC. Translating it yields CASSLRQKNIQYF.

V is TRBV6-1 and J is TRBJ1-5; D call uncertain. Germline V gene lookup returns CDR1 MNHNS and CDR2 SASEGT. The CDR3 totals 16 residues. V was clipped by 0 bases and J by 0 bases, with 9 bases between them. CDR3 protein: CASSEASGYSNQPQHF. CDR3 DNA sequence: TGTGCCAGCAGTGAAGCTTCCGGGTATAGCAATCAGCCCCAGCATTTT.